Presented here are 16 T cell receptor beta chains from one specimen sequenced in a study of shared clonotypes between healthy human individuals. Only in-frame clones appear in the TCRdb table, and some are missing; sequencing was by immunoSEQ multiplex PCR. The table has roughly 1 million clones, around 76% seen once; the top ten hold 1.4%. Material for sequencing was memory CD4+ T cells sorted from blood. Subset in this sample: CD45RA-negative fraction. The receptor source for this set is a man between 18 and 35 years old in good health.

The rearrangement uses TRBV6-6 and TRBJ2-2; D gene unclear. The CDR3 is made up of 12 amino acids. The V gene lost 5 bases and the J gene lost 4 bases, with 5 bases spanning the gap. Germline V gene lookup returns CDR1 MNHNY and CDR2 SVGAGI (reference sequence). CDR3 nucleotide sequence: TGTGCCAGCAGTCCAATCACCGGGGAGCTGTTTTTT. This codes for CASSPITGELFF.

This clone was observed a few times. The CDR3 protein is CSVAAGQGLGYTF. In DNA, the CDR3 is TGCAGCGTTGCGGCAGGACAGGGGCTTGGCTACACCTTC. The J gene is TRBJ1-2, the V gene TRBV29-1; 9 nucleotides agree with TRBD1. Germline V gives CDR1 SQVTM, CDR2 ANQGSEA. V was pared by 4 bases and J by 7 bases, with 7 bases of the junction left unmatched. The CDR3 runs 13 residues.

The V call is TRBV6-6, the J call TRBJ2-1; 7 bases match TRBD2. This CDR3 spans 13 amino acids. The trim removed 5 bases at V and 7 bases at J, leaving 5 bases unmatched. Germline V CDR1 and CDR2: MNHNY, SVGAGI (reference sequence). CDR3 nucleotide sequence: TGTGCCAGCAGTGGACTAGTCCGGAATGAGCAGTTCTTC. It codes for CASSGLVRNEQFF.

This sequence joins TRBV5-1 and TRBJ1-2, with TRBD1 matching over 7 bases. The V gene end was trimmed by 3 bases and the J gene end by 8 bases; junction bases not matched to a gene: 1. CDR1 is SGHRS and CDR2 is YFSETQ in the germline V gene. The length of the CDR3 is 11 residues. The CDR3 loop is CASSSDRGYTF. The CDR3, as DNA: TGCGCCAGCAGCTCGGACAGGGGCTACACCTTC.

In this sample, this clone turned up a few times. V gene TRBV7-9 combines with J gene TRBJ2-5; tentatively, D is TRBD2 (5 bases). There are 13 residues in the CDR3. Trimming cost V 5 bases and J 3 bases, with 10 bases left between them. The germline gives CDR1 SEHNR, CDR2 FQNEAQ (reference sequence). The CDR3 nucleotides are TGTGCCAGCAGCCTACTAGAAAAAGAGACCCAGTACTTC. It is translated as CASSLLEKETQYF.

The chain has TRBV19 and TRBJ2-5; the D is unclear. The V gene lost 3 bases and the J gene lost 4 bases, with 12 bases spanning the gap. Per germline, CDR1 LNHDA and CDR2 SQIVND (reference sequence). This CDR3 spans 14 amino acids. The CDR3 DNA follows: TGTGCCAGTAGTATTTATGGCGAGAGAGAGACCCAGTACTTC. This encodes CASSIYGERETQYF.

This clone appeared once. The V and J genes are TRBV5-1 and TRBJ2-5; the D gene is possibly TRBD1 (5 bases). In germline, CDR1 is SGHRS, CDR2 YFSETQ. Trimming left V 1 base short and J 3 bases short, with 13 bases between. The CDR3 has 15 amino acids. Here the CDR3 reads CASSLYFGREETQYF. The CDR3 nucleotides are TGCGCCAGCAGCTTGTATTTTGGCAGGGAAGAGACCCAGTACTTC.

The V and J genes are TRBV25-1 and TRBJ2-1, with D perhaps TRBD2 (6 bases). The CDR3 spans 14 residues. Trimming stripped 6 bases from V and 1 base from J, with 10 bases between. Germline lookup yields CDR1 MGHDK and CDR2 SYGVNS. As DNA, the CDR3 is TGTGCCAGCAGCCCTAGCGAGTCCTACAATGAGCAGTTCTTC. It encodes CASSPSESYNEQFF.

The chain links TRBV9 to TRBJ1-1, with D uncertain. V dropped 0 bases and J dropped 1 base, with 10 bases sitting between them. This CDR3 is built from 15 residues. Germline V gives CDR1 SGDLS, CDR2 YYNGEE. The CDR3 coding sequence is TGTGCCAGCAGCGTAGCTCCGACTGAGAACACTGAAGCTTTCTTT. This gives the protein CASSVAPTENTEAFF.

The chain combines TRBV6-6 with TRBJ2-7; D might be TRBD2 (5 bases). Germline assignment: CDR1 MNHNY and CDR2 SVGAGI (reference sequence). This CDR3 is built from 13 residues. Trimming left V 2 bases short and J 3 bases short, with 8 bases between. The CDR3 nucleotides are TGTGCCAGCAGTTACATAAGCGGCTACGAGCAGTACTTC. Protein sequence: CASSYISGYEQYF.

This chain links TRBV5-1 with TRBJ2-1; 8 bases agree with TRBD2. The CDR3 contains 15 residues. Germline values: CDR1 SGHRS, CDR2 YFSETQ. V gave up 5 bases and J gave up 0 bases; unmatched junction bases: 4. CDR3: CASSLAGPSYNEQFF. In DNA, the CDR3 is TGCGCCAGCAGTTTAGCGGGGCCCTCCTACAATGAGCAGTTCTTC.

This sequence joins TRBV5-6 and TRBJ1-5, with 7 bases lining up with TRBD1. V dropped 2 bases and J dropped 1; count of bases not matched to a gene: 3. CDR1 SGHDT and CDR2 YYEEEE come from the germline V gene. The CDR3 consists of 15 residues. The CDR3 DNA sequence: TGTGCCAGCAGCTTAGGGGGCTGGAGCAATCAGCCCCAGCATTTT. It yields the protein CASSLGGWSNQPQHF.

The V gene is TRBV4-2, the J gene TRBJ2-7; D tentatively fits TRBD1 or TRBD2 (5 bases each). V lost 1 base to trimming and J lost 2 bases, with 15 bases between them. The CDR3 is 16 residues long. Germline assignment: CDR1 LGHNA and CDR2 YNFKEQ. CDR3 region: CASSQASGTGAYEQYF. The CDR3 DNA is TGTGCCAGCAGCCAAGCCTCCGGGACGGGCGCCTACGAGCAGTACTTC.

V is TRBV6-1 and J is TRBJ1-3; D might be TRBD1 (5 bases). The V gene's germline CDR1 is MNHNS and CDR2 SASEGT. This CDR3 comprises 14 residues. The V end lost 7 bases, the J end lost 0 bases, and 10 bases lay between the germline ends. The CDR3 spells CASKQESSGNTIYF. Here the CDR3 DNA reads TGTGCCAGCAAACAGGAGAGCTCTGGAAACACCATATATTTT.

The chain combines TRBV5-4 with TRBJ2-3, with D perhaps matching TRBD2 (6 bases). This CDR3 has 17 amino acids. Germline V gives CDR1 SGHNT, CDR2 YYREEE (reference sequence). The ends were cut back, 5 bases at V and 1 base at J, with 20 bases in the middle. In DNA, the CDR3 is TGTGCCAGCAGTCCAGCCGGGACTTCGAAGGGCACAGATACGCAGTATTTT. This sequence encodes CASSPAGTSKGTDTQYF.

The J gene is TRBJ2-2, the V gene TRBV5-1, with 10 bases that match TRBD2. The CDR3 sequence is 18 residues long. Trimming removed 0 bases from V and 4 bases from J; junction bases left unmatched: 9. Germline values: CDR1 SGHRS, CDR2 YFSETQ. Here the CDR3 reads CASSLVVPSGRFTGELFF. The CDR3 DNA follows: TGCGCCAGCAGCTTGGTCGTGCCTAGCGGGAGATTCACCGGGGAGCTGTTTTTT.